One sample yielded the 2 T cell receptor beta chains listed below, sequenced in a study of blood T cell repertoires in COVID-19. Sequencing was performed with immunoSEQ multiplex PCR; in TCRdb, only in-frame clones are kept and a portion is missing. Among 100,000 to 130,000 clones listed, about 93% were seen once. The sample consisted of peripheral blood. Receptor source: a woman aged 25 to 39 with acute or convalescent COVID-19.

This clone was detected many times. The V call is TRBV7-8, the J call TRBJ1-2; D is ambiguous. Germline CDR1 SGHVS, CDR2 FQNEAQ. Trimming removed 3 bases from V and 0 bases from J, with 5 bases in between. This CDR3 region has 13 residues. The CDR3 DNA reads TGTGCCAGCAGCTTCGGGACTAACTATGGCTACACCTTC. Encoded protein: CASSFGTNYGYTF.

The chain combines TRBV6-5 with TRBJ2-7, with D tentatively TRBD2 (5 bases). Germline V CDR1 and CDR2: MNHEY, SVGAGI. The CDR3 covers 13 residues. V lost 7 bases and J 0 bases, leaving 10 bases between the germline ends. As DNA, the CDR3 is TGTGCCAGCATGGACGGGGACTCCTACGAGCAGTACTTC. Its translation: CASMDGDSYEQYF.